One sample yielded the 30 T cell receptor beta chains listed below, sequenced in a study of blood T cell repertoires in COVID-19. Method: immunoSEQ multiplex PCR; TCRdb's copy keeps in-frame clones and lacks some. The profile shows some 96,000 clones, roughly 90% of them singletons. The sample consisted of peripheral blood. All receptors derive from a young man in a cohort sampled during active COVID-19.

CDR3 in DNA: TGTGCCAGCAGCTTAGGTGGCTTTGAGACCCAGTACTTC. Translating gives CASSLGGFETQYF. The chain employs TRBV7-2 and TRBJ2-5; D not resolved. The CDR3 sequence is 13 residues long. Trimming pared 1 base from V and 5 bases from J, leaving 8 bases between. Germline CDR1 and CDR2: SGHTA and FQGNSA.

The chain has TRBV25-1 and TRBJ1-1; D possibly corresponds to TRBD1 (6 bases). The V gene lost 4 bases and the J gene lost 7 bases, with 13 bases spanning the gap. This CDR3 has 13 residues. CDR1 is MGHDK, CDR2 SYGVNS, per germline. CDR3 DNA: TGTGCCAGCAGTGCCCGGACAGCTTTTGAAGCTTTCTTT. Translation: CASSARTAFEAFF.

This rearrangement joins TRBV29-1 to TRBJ2-3; 7 nucleotides line up with TRBD2. This CDR3 comprises 13 residues. V was clipped by 4 bases and J by 0 bases; unmatched bases: 1. CDR1 is SQVTM, CDR2 ANQGSEA, per germline. CDR3 coding DNA: TGCAGCGTTGTCGGGGGGAGCACAGATACGCAGTATTTT. It codes for CSVVGGSTDTQYF.

The V gene is TRBV5-6, the J gene TRBJ2-2; no clear D. Per germline, CDR1 SGHDT and CDR2 YYEEEE. Trimming removed 4 bases at V and 2 bases at J, with 9 bases between. This CDR3 contains 14 residues. CDR3 sequence reads: CASSPTRNTGELFF. CDR3 bases: TGTGCCAGCAGCCCAACTCGAAACACCGGGGAGCTGTTTTTT. Combining the CDR3 with reference TRBV5-6 and TRBJ2-2 gives the whole variable domain DAGVTQSPTHLIKTRGQQVTLRCSPKSGHDTVSWYQQALGQGPQFIFQYYEEEERQRGNFPDRFSGHQFPNYSSELNVNALLLGDSALYLCASSPTRNTGELFFGEGSRLTVL.

The CDR3 loop reads CASSPPGQGGNEQFF. CDR3 nucleotides: TGTGCCAGCAGCCCCCCCGGACAGGGTGGGAATGAGCAGTTCTTC. The rearrangement joins TRBV5-5 to TRBJ2-1; 8 positions match TRBD1. The CDR3 runs 15 residues. The germline V gene encodes CDR1 SGHKS and CDR2 YYEKEE (reference sequence). V lost 4 bases, J lost 7 bases, and 10 bases stayed unmatched. The full variable domain, with the rest looked up from reference TRBV5-5 and TRBJ2-1, is DAGVTQSPTHLIKTRGQQVTLRCSPISGHKSVSWYQQVLGQGPQFIFQYYEKEERGRGNFPDRFSARQFPNYSSELNVNALLLGDSALYLCASSPPGQGGNEQFFGPGTRLTVL.

The chain recombines TRBV5-4 with TRBJ1-1; TRBD1 aligns across 9 bases. Unmatched junction bases numbered 5, after V lost 3 bases and J lost 5 bases. Germline V CDR1 and CDR2: SGHNT, YYREEE (reference sequence). This CDR3 is 14 amino acids long. The CDR3 reads CASSSRDRVTEAFF. For the CDR3, the DNA is TGTGCCAGCAGCTCCCGGGACAGGGTTACTGAAGCTTTCTTT. The whole variable domain, remainder taken from reference TRBV5-4 and TRBJ1-1, is ETGVTQSPTHLIKTRGQQVTLRCSSQSGHNTVSWYQQALGQGPQFIFQYYREEENGRGNFPPRFSGLQFPNYSSELNVNALELDDSALYLCASSSRDRVTEAFFGQGTRLTVV.

This chain connects TRBV7-8 to TRBJ2-3, with TRBD2 identical over 9 bases. The germline V gene has CDR1 SGHVS and CDR2 FQNEAQ. Losses at the gene ends were 3 bases for V and 3 bases for J; bases not matched to a gene: 4. The CDR3 has 15 amino acids. Here the CDR3 DNA reads TGTGCCAGCAGCTTGTGGCGGGGGGGTACAGATACGCAGTATTTT. Its protein is CASSLWRGGTDTQYF.

The J gene is TRBJ1-1, the V gene TRBV5-8, with D perhaps matching TRBD1 (5 bases). Per the germline V gene, CDR1 is SGHTS and CDR2 is YDEGEE. The V end lost 4 bases, the J end lost 1 base, and 17 bases lay between the germline ends. This CDR3 spans 16 amino acids. The CDR3 spells CASSRSGGIKNTEAFF. The CDR3 coding sequence is TGTGCCAGCAGCCGATCGGGGGGTATTAAGAACACTGAAGCTTTCTTT. The variable domain in full, with the rest retrieved from reference TRBV5-8 and TRBJ1-1, is EAGVTQSPTHLIKTRGQQATLRCSPISGHTSVYWYQQALGLGLQFLLWYDEGEERNRGNFPPRFSGRQFPNYSSELNVNALELEDSALYLCASSRSGGIKNTEAFFGQGTRLTVV.

Ten or more counts support this clone. J is TRBJ1-2 and V is TRBV7-2; D gene ambiguous. CDR1 and CDR2 (germline): SGHTA, FQGNSA. The CDR3 is 15 residues long. V was cut by 1 base and J by 5 bases, with 14 bases left in between. The CDR3 DNA reads TGTGCCAGCAGCTTAGTCTCCGCCGGTTCTTATGGCTACACCTTC. It encodes CASSLVSAGSYGYTF.

The V call is TRBV3-1 (or the pseudogene TRBV3-2), the J call TRBJ2-1; TRBD2 matches at 11 bases. CDR1 is LGHDT, CDR2 YNNKEL, per germline (reference sequence). Trimming cost V 1 base and J 6 bases; bases outside gene matches: 11. The CDR3 is 18 amino acids. The CDR3 here is CASSQGFLAGGGANEQFF. The CDR3, as DNA: TGTGCCAGCAGCCAAGGGTTCCTAGCGGGGGGCGGGGCCAATGAGCAGTTCTTC.

This rearrangement joins TRBV10-3 to TRBJ2-5; 8 nucleotides line up with TRBD1. The CDR3 length is 15 residues. The germline gives CDR1 ENHRY, CDR2 SYGVKD. The junction had 5 bases not matched to a gene; V was cut back by 2 bases and J by 3 bases. The chain's CDR3 is CAISEHPGGEETQYF. CDR3 DNA: TGTGCCATCAGTGAGCATCCAGGGGGCGAAGAGACCCAGTACTTC.

The chain has TRBV7-9 and TRBJ2-5; D might be TRBD2 (5 bases). The germline gives CDR1 SEHNR, CDR2 FQNEAQ (reference sequence). This CDR3 spans 15 amino acids. V was shortened by 5 bases and J by 5 bases, with 18 bases between the two germline ends. CDR3 nucleotides: TGTGCCAGCAGCCCTAGCAATTTGGAAGGGGAGACCCAGTACTTC. Its protein is CASSPSNLEGETQYF.

In its sample, this clone is medium-sized. The same CDR3 also results from other DNA sequences found in this sample. J is TRBJ1-5 and V is TRBV2; 8 bases align to TRBD1. The CDR3 spans 14 residues. The V gene end was trimmed by 6 bases and the J gene end by 2 bases; junction bases not matched to a gene: 3. Germline CDR1 reads SNHLY; CDR2 reads FYNNEI. The CDR3 here is CASSRGQGNQPQHF. CDR3 in DNA: TGTGCCAGCAGCAGGGGACAGGGCAATCAGCCCCAGCATTTT.

This chain connects TRBV5-1 to TRBJ2-2; 9 bases map to TRBD2. The ends lost 2 bases at V and 3 bases at J; junction bases unmatched: 2. The V gene's germline CDR1 is SGHRS and CDR2 YFSETQ. The CDR3 spans 15 residues. This chain's CDR3 is CASSFSGGYTGELFF. In nucleotides, the CDR3 is TGCGCCAGCAGCTTTAGCGGGGGCTACACCGGGGAGCTGTTTTTT.

The chain couples TRBV7-8 to TRBJ1-1; no clear D gene. The CDR3 is 17 amino acids. Germline CDR1 is SGHVS and CDR2 is FQNEAQ. The V end was cut by 3 bases, the J end by 4 bases, with 21 bases between. The CDR3 protein is CASSLLYSGYPSTEAFF. For the CDR3, the DNA is TGTGCCAGCAGCTTGCTGTACTCGGGGTACCCTAGCACTGAAGCTTTCTTT. The complete variable domain, with remaining parts taken from reference TRBV7-8 and TRBJ1-1, reads GAGVSQSPRYKVAKRGQDVALRCDPISGHVSLFWYQQALGQGPEFLTYFQNEAQLDKSGLPSDRFFAERPEGSVSTLKIQRTQQEDSAVYLCASSLLYSGYPSTEAFFGQGTRLTVV.

In this sample, this clone turned up a few times. This sequence joins TRBV6-2 or TRBV6-3 and TRBJ2-1; unclear D gene. Trimming took off 0 bases at V and 0 bases at J, with 3 bases between the two ends. Germline V gives CDR1 MNHEY, CDR2 SVGEGT. The CDR3 extends over 14 amino acids. The CDR3 region has the DNA TGTGCCAGCAGTTACTCGAGCTCCTACAATGAGCAGTTCTTC. Residues: CASSYSSSYNEQFF.

The V and J genes are TRBV3-1 (or the pseudogene TRBV3-2) and TRBJ2-5; no firm D call. The V gene lost 2 bases and the J gene lost 5 bases, with 9 bases spanning the gap. CDR3 length equals 13 residues. Germline CDR1 reads LGHDT; CDR2 reads YNNKEL (reference sequence). CDR3 coding DNA: TGTGCCAGCAGCCAACCTCCCCGGGAGACCCAGTACTTC. Its protein is CASSQPPRETQYF.

The CDR3 coding sequence is TGTGCCAGCAGCTTGCCGGGACTAGCGGGGGGTGAGACCCAGTACTTC. Translating it yields CASSLPGLAGGETQYF. This chain joins TRBV5-4 and TRBJ2-5; 15 bases fit TRBD2. The CDR3 loop spans 16 amino acids. Germline V lookup: CDR1 SGHNT, CDR2 YYREEE (reference sequence). The J segment lost 5 bases and the V segment lost 1 base, leaving 3 bases of the junction unmatched. Together with reference TRBV5-4 and TRBJ2-5, the CDR3 gives the full variable domain: ETGVTQSPTHLIKTRGQQVTLRCSSQSGHNTVSWYQQALGQGPQFIFQYYREEENGRGNFPPRFSGLQFPNYSSELNVNALELDDSALYLCASSLPGLAGGETQYFGPGTRLLVL.

V usage is TRBV5-4 and J usage is TRBJ1-1, with D perhaps matching TRBD1 (5 bases). Germline V CDR1 and CDR2: SGHNT, YYREEE (reference sequence). V shed 5 bases and J shed 7 bases, with 21 bases lying between them. CDR3 size: 15 residues. CDR3 in amino acids: CASRPYTSGRNEAFF. CDR3 coding DNA: TGTGCCAGCAGACCCTATACATCAGGGCGGAATGAAGCTTTCTTT. Full variable domain (rest looked up from reference TRBV5-4 and TRBJ1-1): ETGVTQSPTHLIKTRGQQVTLRCSSQSGHNTVSWYQQALGQGPQFIFQYYREEENGRGNFPPRFSGLQFPNYSSELNVNALELDDSALYLCASRPYTSGRNEAFFGQGTRLTVV.

The V call is TRBV5-1, the J call TRBJ2-5, with 8 nucleotides matching TRBD1. The V segment lost 4 bases and the J segment 5 bases; nucleotides outside the gene matches: 7. Germline values: CDR1 SGHRS, CDR2 YFSETQ. This CDR3 has 14 residues. CDR3 bases: TGCGCCAGCAGCCGACAGGGGATGGCGGAGACCCAGTACTTC. Protein: CASSRQGMAETQYF.

The chain links TRBV28 to TRBJ2-1; 11 bases fit TRBD2. The CDR3 spans 14 residues. V lost 5 bases to trimming and J lost 5 bases; unmatched junction nucleotides: 2. Germline CDR1 is MDHEN and CDR2 is SYDVKM. The CDR3 nucleotides read TGTGCCAGCAGTATAGCGGGGGGGCACAATGAGCAGTTCTTC. Protein sequence: CASSIAGGHNEQFF. Based on the CDR3 plus reference TRBV28 and TRBJ2-1, the full variable domain is DVKVTQSSRYLVKRTGEKVFLECVQDMDHENMFWYRQDPGLGLRLIYFSYDVKMKEKGDIPEGYSVSREKKERFSLILESASTNQTSMYLCASSIAGGHNEQFFGPGTRLTVL.

CDR3 loop: CASSSLEAGTGELFF. The CDR3 coding sequence is TGTGCCAGTAGTTCCCTGGAGGCCGGAACCGGGGAGCTGTTTTTT. The chain combines TRBV19 with TRBJ2-2; TRBD2 is a possible D gene (5 bases). V was pared by 5 bases and J by 5 bases, with 15 bases between. The length of the CDR3 is 15 residues. CDR1 and CDR2 from the germline V gene are LNHDA and SQIVND (reference sequence).

V and J are TRBV4-1 and TRBJ1-1; a possible D gene is TRBD1 (5 bases). CDR1 and CDR2 from the germline V gene are MGHRA and YSYEKL. V lost 0 bases and J 5 bases, leaving 10 bases between the germline ends. The CDR3 sequence is 14 residues long. The DNA of the CDR3 is TGCGCCAGCAGCCAAGATTTACAGGATACTGAAGCTTTCTTT. Translating it yields CASSQDLQDTEAFF.

V usage is TRBV25-1 and J usage is TRBJ2-7; 8 bases agree with TRBD2. The CDR3 extends over 15 amino acids. Trimming removed 3 bases from V and 1 base from J; junction bases left unmatched: 5. CDR1 MGHDK and CDR2 SYGVNS come from the germline V gene. CDR3 bases: TGTGCCAGCAGTGATCGGGCGGGGGGTTCCTACGAGCAGTACTTC. Translated: CASSDRAGGSYEQYF.

The chain employs TRBV5-6 and TRBJ2-6; 10 bases fit TRBD1. Germline V gene sequence: CDR1 SGHDT, CDR2 YYEEEE. With 4 bases clipped from V and 1 base from J, the junction kept 5 bases outside the gene matches. The CDR3 loop spans 17 amino acids. The CDR3 loop is CASSKGQGTSGANVLTF. CDR3 bases: TGTGCCAGCAGCAAGGGACAGGGGACGTCTGGGGCCAACGTCCTGACTTTC.

V is TRBV5-1 and J is TRBJ2-3; 9 bases are a match to TRBD2. The CDR3 has 15 amino acids. The junction had 6 bases not matched to a gene; V was cut back by 5 bases and J by 2 bases. Germline CDR1 is SGHRS and CDR2 is YFSETQ. CDR3 protein: CASRPAGGPTDTQYF. The DNA for the CDR3 is TGCGCCAGCAGGCCGGCGGGGGGGCCCACAGATACGCAGTATTTT.

The J gene is TRBJ1-3, the V gene TRBV5-1; 7 bases agree with TRBD1. The CDR3 sequence is 16 residues long. Germline trimming cut 0 bases from V and 4 bases from J; bases unmatched to any gene: 7. Germline assignment: CDR1 SGHRS and CDR2 YFSETQ. CDR3 region: CASSLDFFRGGNTIYF. In nucleotides, the CDR3 is TGCGCCAGCAGCTTGGATTTCTTCAGGGGGGGAAACACCATATATTTT.

The genes are TRBV7-6 and TRBJ1-1, with 9 bases lining up with TRBD1. The CDR3 consists of 16 residues. Trimming cost V 6 bases and J 5 bases; bases outside gene matches: 13. Germline V gene data show CDR1 as SGHVS and CDR2 as FNYEAQ. The CDR3 DNA is TGTGCCAGCAGTTTCCCGGGACAGGGACTACCAACTGAAGCTTTCTTT. This encodes CASSFPGQGLPTEAFF.

J is TRBJ2-1 and V is TRBV18, with 7 bases identical to TRBD1. The CDR3 sequence is 15 residues long. V trimming: 2 bases; J trimming: 4 bases; junction bases outside the gene matches: 5. From germline, CDR1 is KGHSH and CDR2 LQKENI. DNA of the CDR3: TGTGCCAGCTCACCATCTCGGACAGGTTACAATGAGCAGTTCTTC. This sequence encodes CASSPSRTGYNEQFF.

The rearrangement uses TRBV20-1 and TRBJ1-2; perhaps TRBD1 as D (5 bases). V lost 3 bases, J lost 5 bases, and 19 bases lay in between. Germline V gene data show CDR1 as DFQATT and CDR2 as SNEGSKA (reference sequence). CDR3 length: 15 residues. The CDR3, as DNA: TGCAGTGCTAGTGGTGGACACAGCGCCCTATATGGCTACACCTTC. This codes for CSASGGHSALYGYTF.